This T cell receptor (beta chain) came from a study of shared clonotypes between healthy human individuals. Overall study findings and caveats: Researchers found naive subsets generally carried larger estimated richness than memory subsets.

Details on this clone: Its matching antigen is unknown. Other DNA variants within this sample encode the same CDR3.

HIV-negative, healthy adults without recent acute infections or vaccinations were the donors. Samples underwent the assay at deep level. Measured with immunoSEQ multiplex PCR; TCRdb has only the in-frame clones, and not every one. The data contain around 980,000 clones, around 78% of them singletons. The ends were cut back, 6 bases at V and 1 base at J, with 7 bases in the middle. The CDR3 spans 14 residues. Germline CDR1 reads MDHEN; CDR2 reads SYDVKM. The sample taken for sequencing was memory CD4+ T cells from PBMCs. As to subset: CD45RA-negative fraction. The TCR sequence derives from a young man in good health. Some clones in this sample may be carry-over from other donors' samples. V and J are TRBV28 and TRBJ2-6, with D hard to call. This CDR3 is CASSSSSGANVLTF. CDR3 DNA sequence: TGTGCCAGCAGCTCGTCGTCTGGGGCCAACGTCCTGACTTTC.